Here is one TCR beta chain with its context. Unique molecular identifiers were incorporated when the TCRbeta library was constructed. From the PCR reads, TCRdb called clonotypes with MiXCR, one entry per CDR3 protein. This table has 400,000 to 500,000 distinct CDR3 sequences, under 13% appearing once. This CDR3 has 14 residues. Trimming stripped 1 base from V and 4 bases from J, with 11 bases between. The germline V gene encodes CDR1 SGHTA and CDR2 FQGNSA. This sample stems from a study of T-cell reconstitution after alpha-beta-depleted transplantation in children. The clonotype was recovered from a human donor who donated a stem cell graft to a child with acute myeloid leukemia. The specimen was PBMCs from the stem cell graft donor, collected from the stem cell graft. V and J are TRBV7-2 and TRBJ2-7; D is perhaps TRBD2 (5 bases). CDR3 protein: CASSLGTSEYEQYF. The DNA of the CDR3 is TGTGCCAGCAGCTTAGGGACTTCCGAATACGAGCAGTACTTC.